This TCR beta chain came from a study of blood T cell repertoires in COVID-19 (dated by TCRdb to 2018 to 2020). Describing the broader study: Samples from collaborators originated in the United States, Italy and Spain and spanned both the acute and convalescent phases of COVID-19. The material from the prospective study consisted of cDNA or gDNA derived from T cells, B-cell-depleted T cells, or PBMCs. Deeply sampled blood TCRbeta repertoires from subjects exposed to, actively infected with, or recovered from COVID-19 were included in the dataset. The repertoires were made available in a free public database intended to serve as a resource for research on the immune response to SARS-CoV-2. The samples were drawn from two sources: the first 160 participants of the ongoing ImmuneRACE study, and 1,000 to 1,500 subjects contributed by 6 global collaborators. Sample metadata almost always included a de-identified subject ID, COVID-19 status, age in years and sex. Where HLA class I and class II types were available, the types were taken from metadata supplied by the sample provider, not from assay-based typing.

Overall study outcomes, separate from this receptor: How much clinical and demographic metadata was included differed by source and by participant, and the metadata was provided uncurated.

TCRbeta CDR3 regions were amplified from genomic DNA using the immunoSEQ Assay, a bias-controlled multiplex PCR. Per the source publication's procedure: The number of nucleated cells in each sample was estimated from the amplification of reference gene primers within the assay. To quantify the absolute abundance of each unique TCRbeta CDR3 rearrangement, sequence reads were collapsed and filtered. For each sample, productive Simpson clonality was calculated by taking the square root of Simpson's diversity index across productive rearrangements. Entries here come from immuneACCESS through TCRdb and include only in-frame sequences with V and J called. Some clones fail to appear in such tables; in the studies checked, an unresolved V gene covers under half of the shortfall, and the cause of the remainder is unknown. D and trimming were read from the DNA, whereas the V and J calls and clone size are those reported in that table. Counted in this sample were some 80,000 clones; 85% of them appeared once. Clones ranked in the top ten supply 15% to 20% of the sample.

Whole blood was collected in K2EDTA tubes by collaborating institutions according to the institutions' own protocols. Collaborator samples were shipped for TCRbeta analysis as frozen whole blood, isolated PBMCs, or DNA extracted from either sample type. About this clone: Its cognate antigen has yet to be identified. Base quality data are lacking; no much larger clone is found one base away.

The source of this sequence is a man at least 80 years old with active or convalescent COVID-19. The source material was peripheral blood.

The nucleotide sequence is TGTGCCAGCTCACCACAGGGGGCCGAGTCACCCCTCCACTTT. The encoded protein is CASSPQGAESPLHF. The sequence joins TRBV18 to TRBJ1-6, with 7 middle bases fitting TRBD1. Its CDR3 holds 14 amino acids, cysteine through phenylalanine. The read is trimmed to its CDR3 DNA, 42 bases read in frame from base 1. The germline V gene provides CDR1 KGHSH and CDR2 LQKENI. Trimmed from V: 1 base; trimmed from J: 10 bases; junction bases lacking a gene match: 4.